A selection of T cell receptor beta chains follows, all from one sample in a study of blood T cell repertoires in COVID-19. TCRdb's copy holds only in-frame clones and misses some; the assay was immunoSEQ multiplex PCR. The sample shows about 270,000 clones, roughly 90% of them seen only once. Sample: peripheral blood. These receptors all come from a woman between 25 and 40 years old with COVID-19, enrolled during active disease. The CDR3 runs from the conserved cysteine through the conserved F or W. Fields, in order: V gene, CDR3 protein.

>TRBV5-6
CASTYGTGWGGELFF
>TRBV19
CASSIDGLAAETQYF
>TRBV27
CASSLTADNEQFF
>TRBV4-1
CASSQDLTVPNEQFF
>TRBV11-2
CASSFSFNQPQHF
>TRBV11-1
CASSLTAPTDAFF
>TRBV7-8
CASRGGNEQFF
>TRBV12-3/TRBV12-4
CASSLWADYGYTF
>TRBV5-4
CASGPGQLHNEQFF
>TRBV3-1/TRBV3-2
CASSQDLSLRNSPLHF
>TRBV11-2
CASSLTGSGETQYF
>TRBV19
CASSIWGGQGDTQYF
>TRBV2
CASSEARARGEKLFF
>TRBV7-8
CASSLVGMRAEAFF
>TRBV5-1
CASSFAGRRDNEQFF
>TRBV12-3/TRBV12-4
CASTGISNNEQFF
>TRBV28
CASTSTGETETQYF
>TRBV3-1/TRBV3-2
CASSLRTSGGADTQYF
>TRBV11-1
CASSLAPRPQETQYF
>TRBV6-5
CASSYTGGGYEQYF
>TRBV27
CASSKQGTIGEQFF
>TRBV5-5
CASSAAPSSYNEQFF
>TRBV11-2
CASSPLINEQFF
>TRBV6-5
CASSTTGDPYQPQHF
>TRBV5-1
CASSSGGTGSSYEQYF
>TRBV11-1
CASSAGVGANVLTF
>TRBV5-4
CASSARTGSYEQYF
>TRBV7-2
CASSPGGSMSYEQYF
>TRBV4-1
CASSQERQGNSPLHF
>TRBV10-3
CAISESISGRGYTF
>TRBV30
CAWSGLAGPRETQYF
>TRBV19
CASSPRTGVTGELFF
>TRBV3-1/TRBV3-2
CASSPRLGGYEQYF
>TRBV10-3
CAITPRDRGYEQYF
>TRBV7-9
CASSRLQGSTEAFF
>TRBV5-1
CASSLRDRGGETQYF
>TRBV27
CASSPGTGGQETQYF
>TRBV11-2
CASSPWTGWDYGYTF
>TRBV6-2/TRBV6-3
CASSYSASGADTQYF
>TRBV5-1
CASSLDRLDMNTEAFF
>TRBV6-6
CASSPGRGAGELFF
>TRBV5-6
CASNPPPQGSSTDTQYF
>TRBV3-1/TRBV3-2
CASSQDEAGYTF
>TRBV12-3/TRBV12-4
CASSLTSRGEQFF
>TRBV5-8
CASSFGGVYGYTF
>TRBV4-1
CASSQRAGGGDEKLFF